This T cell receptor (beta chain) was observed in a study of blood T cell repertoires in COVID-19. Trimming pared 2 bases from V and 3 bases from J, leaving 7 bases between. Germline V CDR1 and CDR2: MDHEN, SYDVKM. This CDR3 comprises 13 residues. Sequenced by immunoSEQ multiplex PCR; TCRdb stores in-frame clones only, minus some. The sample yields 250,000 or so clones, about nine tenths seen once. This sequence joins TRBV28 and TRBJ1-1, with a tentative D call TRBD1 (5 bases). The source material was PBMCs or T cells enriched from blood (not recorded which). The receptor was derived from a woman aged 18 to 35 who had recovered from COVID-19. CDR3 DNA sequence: TGTGCCAGCAGTTTAGGGGGGGACACTGAAGCTTTCTTT. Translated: CASSLGGDTEAFF. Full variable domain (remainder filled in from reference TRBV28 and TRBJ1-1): DVKVTQSSRYLVKRTGEKVFLECVQDMDHENMFWYRQDPGLGLRLIYFSYDVKMKEKGDIPEGYSVSREKKERFSLILESASTNQTSMYLCASSLGGDTEAFFGQGTRLTVV.